The 27 T cell receptor beta chains in this list originate from one sample, sequenced in a study of OX40 agonist ivuxolimab in advanced cancers. Profiling relied on immunoSEQ multiplex PCR, and the TCRdb table lists in-frame clones only, not all of them. The sample has roughly 100,000 clones, around 84% seen once. Sample: CD4+ or CD8+ T cells sorted from blood, taken in a trial of the OX40 agonist ivuxolimab. The receptors here all came from an adult with an advanced solid tumor such as melanoma, head and neck, liver or kidney cancer.

The chain combines TRBV7-9 with TRBJ1-6; TRBD1 is a possible D gene (6 bases). V dropped 5 bases and J dropped 5 bases, with 16 bases sitting between them. This CDR3 has 16 amino acids. CDR1 and CDR2 from the germline V gene are SEHNR and FQNEAQ (reference sequence). Here the CDR3 DNA reads TGTGCCAGCAGCCCCAAGGGGGGGGGACATAATTCACCCCTCCACTTT. It is translated as CASSPKGGGHNSPLHF.

The CDR3 region has the DNA TGTGCCAGCAGGGGAACAGGGGTGCCGGGGGAGCAGTACTTC. It encodes CASRGTGVPGEQYF. The rearrangement links TRBV28 to TRBJ2-7, with TRBD1 identical over 7 bases. Trimming took 6 bases from V and 7 from J; bases not matched to a gene: 12. This CDR3 spans 14 amino acids. Germline lookup yields CDR1 MDHEN and CDR2 SYDVKM.

This rearrangement joins TRBV6-5 to TRBJ2-3, with a tentative D call TRBD1 (5 bases). Trimming left V 2 bases short and J 5 bases short, with 11 bases between. CDR3 length: 14 amino acids. Looked up from germline, CDR1 is MNHEY and CDR2 is SVGAGI. As DNA, the CDR3 is TGTGCCAGCAGTTACCAGGGAAGGGAAGATACGCAGTATTTT. Protein: CASSYQGREDTQYF.

The sample holds a few counts of this clone. The DNA of the CDR3 is TGTGCCAGCAGAGGAGGAGGGGCTCAGCATTTT. Residues: CASRGGGAQHF. The genes are TRBV2 and TRBJ1-5, with D possibly TRBD1 on 5 matching bases. Germline CDR1 is SNHLY and CDR2 is FYNNEI. This CDR3 spans 11 amino acids. Between the trimmed V and J ends, which lost 6 bases and 13 bases, there was a span of 13 bases.

This clone has more than one count but fewer than ten. The J gene is TRBJ1-1, the V gene TRBV7-2; D uncertain. CDR1 and CDR2 (germline): SGHTA, FQGNSA. CDR3 length: 11 amino acids. Trimming left V 4 bases short and J 9 bases short, with 9 bases between. Written as DNA, the CDR3 is TGTGCCAGCAGCTCCGCAGTGAAAGCTTTCTTT. Translating it yields CASSSAVKAFF.

V usage is TRBV4-2 and J usage is TRBJ2-7, with no clear D. V shed 0 bases and J shed 2 bases, with 11 bases lying between them. This CDR3 comprises 15 residues. Looked up from germline, CDR1 is LGHNA and CDR2 is YNFKEQ. The DNA of the CDR3 is TGTGCCAGCAGCCAAGAGAGGCAGGTCGCCTACGAGCAGTACTTC. This codes for CASSQERQVAYEQYF.

The genes are TRBV30 and TRBJ1-3, with no clear D. V dropped 2 bases and J dropped 6 bases, with 8 bases sitting between them. The CDR3 sequence is 12 residues long. The germline CDR1 and CDR2 sequences are GTSNPN and SVGIG (reference sequence). The CDR3 DNA reads as TGTGCCTGGAGTAATGGGGAAAACACCATATATTTT. This sequence encodes CAWSNGENTIYF.

The chain employs TRBV28 and TRBJ1-3; no reliable D call. Germline assignment: CDR1 MDHEN and CDR2 SYDVKM. This CDR3 is 16 amino acids long. The ends were cut back, 1 base at V and 4 bases at J, with 14 bases in the middle. CDR3 region: CASSLLAGNWGNTIYF. CDR3 DNA: TGTGCCAGCAGTTTATTGGCGGGGAACTGGGGAAACACCATATATTTT. Full variable domain (remainder filled in from reference TRBV28 and TRBJ1-3): DVKVTQSSRYLVKRTGEKVFLECVQDMDHENMFWYRQDPGLGLRLIYFSYDVKMKEKGDIPEGYSVSREKKERFSLILESASTNQTSMYLCASSLLAGNWGNTIYFGEGSWLTVV.

This rearrangement joins TRBV5-6 to TRBJ2-7; D is unresolved. The length of the CDR3 is 14 residues. V was clipped by 7 bases and J by 6 bases, with 20 bases between them. Germline V gene data show CDR1 as SGHDT and CDR2 as YYEEEE. CDR3 residues: CASSAKSRPLEQYF. CDR3 sequence (DNA): TGTGCCAGCTCGGCCAAGTCGAGGCCCCTCGAGCAGTACTTC.

V usage is TRBV7-2 and J usage is TRBJ2-7; weak D call: TRBD1 (6 bases). Trimming stripped 5 bases from V and 5 bases from J, with 22 bases between. Looked up from germline, CDR1 is SGHTA and CDR2 is FQGNSA. CDR3 length: 16 residues. CDR3 DNA: TGTGCCAGCAGCCAACATATCGGGCAGGGGATCAACGAGCAGTACTTC. Amino acids: CASSQHIGQGINEQYF.

The J gene is TRBJ2-1, the V gene TRBV7-9; D unclear. V dropped 1 base and J dropped 6 bases, with 4 bases sitting between them. This CDR3 is 12 amino acids long. The germline V gene encodes CDR1 SEHNR and CDR2 FQNEAQ (reference sequence). Written as DNA, the CDR3 is TGTGCCAGCAGCTTAGAATTCAATGAGCAGTTCTTC. Translating gives CASSLEFNEQFF.

The rearrangement joins TRBV19 to TRBJ2-3; either TRBD1 or TRBD2 may supply D (5 bases each). Looked up from germline, CDR1 is LNHDA and CDR2 is SQIVND (reference sequence). This CDR3 contains 15 residues. With 3 bases removed from V and 5 bases from J, the gap between germline ends came to 15 bases. CDR3 sequence: CASSISRGFGDTQYF. The CDR3 DNA follows: TGTGCCAGTAGTATTTCGAGGGGCTTCGGAGATACGCAGTATTTT.

V and J are TRBV7-3 and TRBJ2-3; D not resolved. This CDR3 region has 14 residues. Looked up from germline, CDR1 is SGHTA and CDR2 is FQGTGA. With 1 base removed from V and 2 bases from J, the gap between germline ends came to 7 bases. The CDR3 sequence: CASSLNRATDTQYF. Here the CDR3 DNA reads TGTGCCAGCAGCTTAAATAGGGCCACAGATACGCAGTATTTT. The whole variable domain, filled in from reference TRBV7-3 and TRBJ2-3, reads GAGVSQTPSNKVTEKGKYVELRCDPISGHTALYWYRQSLGQGPEFLIYFQGTGAADDSGLPNDRFFAVRPEGSVSTLKIQRTERGDSAVYLCASSLNRATDTQYFGPGTRLTVL.

The chain recombines TRBV30 with TRBJ2-6; D is unresolved. The CDR3 is made up of 13 amino acids. Germline V gene sequence: CDR1 GTSNPN, CDR2 SVGIG (reference sequence). Trimming shortened V by 3 bases and J by 0 bases, and 3 bases separated the two germline ends. Here the CDR3 DNA reads TGTGCCTGGAGCCACTCTGGGGCCAACGTCCTGACTTTC. This gives the protein CAWSHSGANVLTF. Combining the CDR3 with reference TRBV30 and TRBJ2-6 gives the whole variable domain SQTIHQWPATLVQPVGSPLSLECTVEGTSNPNLYWYRQAAGRGLQLLFYSVGIGQISSEVPQNLSASRPQDRQFILSSKKLLLSDSGFYLCAWSHSGANVLTFGAGSRLTVL.

CDR3 loop: CAAGGDSSYEQYF. CDR3 in DNA: TGTGCAGCGGGGGGGGACAGCTCCTACGAGCAGTACTTC. This sequence joins TRBV2 and TRBJ2-7, with TRBD2 matching 10 bases. CDR3 length equals 13 residues. Germline loops: CDR1 SNHLY, CDR2 FYNNEI.

This clone was seen more than once but under ten times. This chain uses TRBV5-1 with TRBJ2-1; 7 nucleotides align to TRBD1. J gave up 2 bases and V 7 bases, and 6 bases lay outside the gene matches. This CDR3 has 14 residues. CDR1 and CDR2 from the germline V gene are SGHRS and YFSETQ. The CDR3 DNA reads TGCGCCAGCTCGAGGACAGGTGCCTACAATGAGCAGTTCTTC. It yields the protein CASSRTGAYNEQFF.

The chain links TRBV2 to TRBJ1-5; 8 bases map to TRBD1. Germline CDR1 reads SNHLY; CDR2 reads FYNNEI. The CDR3 is 15 residues long. J was trimmed by 7 bases and V by 5 bases; bases with no gene match: 10. DNA for the CDR3: TGTGCCAGCAGTTGGGACAGGCAAGCCCAGCAGCCCCAGCATTTT. This codes for CASSWDRQAQQPQHF.

The rearrangement joins TRBV1 to TRBJ2-5; TRBD2 is the table's D call and was not checked against the DNA. TRBV1 is labeled a pseudogene. There are 14 residues in the CDR3. The CDR3 loop is CTSLTGSGGETQYF. As DNA, the CDR3 is TGCACCAGCCTTACGGGCTCCGGAGGAGAGACCCAGTACTTC.

This chain links TRBV7-2 with TRBJ2-7, with 11 bases that match TRBD1. Germline V gives CDR1 SGHTA, CDR2 FQGNSA. The CDR3 is 15 residues long. The V and J ends lost 3 bases and 0 bases, in that order; junction bases with no gene match: 1. In DNA, the CDR3 is TGTGCCAGCAGCTTCGGGACAGGGGGCTCCTACGAGCAGTACGTC. Amino acids: CASSFGTGGSYEQYV.

V is TRBV4-2 and J is TRBJ1-2; TRBD1 matches at 9 bases. This CDR3 region has 16 residues. In germline, CDR1 is LGHNA, CDR2 YNFKEQ. J was trimmed by 5 bases and V by 0 bases; bases with no gene match: 7. The CDR3 sequence: CASSQEGTGKSYGYTF. CDR3 sequence (DNA): TGTGCCAGCAGCCAAGAAGGGACAGGGAAATCGTATGGCTACACCTTC.

This clone was recorded a few times. The V gene is TRBV6-1, the J gene TRBJ2-7, with D perhaps TRBD2 (7 bases). Per the germline V gene, CDR1 is MNHNS and CDR2 is SASEGT. The length of the CDR3 is 17 residues. The V and J ends lost 2 bases and 6 bases respectively, with 23 bases between them. The CDR3 DNA is TGTGCCAGCAGTGAAAAGGGGGGGCTCCAGCTTCCTACCGAGCAGTACTTC. This translates into CASSEKGGLQLPTEQYF.

The chain has TRBV18 and TRBJ2-1, with D possibly being TRBD1 (5 bases). This CDR3 spans 15 amino acids. Germline V gives CDR1 KGHSH, CDR2 LQKENI. Between the trimmed V and J ends, which lost 3 bases and 0 bases, there was a span of 9 bases. CDR3 region: CASSPQGYSYNEQFF. CDR3 sequence (DNA): TGTGCCAGCTCACCTCAGGGTTACTCCTACAATGAGCAGTTCTTC.

In its sample, this clone was seen a few times. The chain employs TRBV10-3 and TRBJ1-1, with D uncertain. CDR3 length: 11 residues. Germline CDR1 is ENHRY and CDR2 is SYGVKD. Trimming removed 3 bases from V and 6 bases from J, with 5 bases in between. CDR3 sequence (DNA): TGTGCCATCAGTGAACAAGCTGAAGCTTTCTTT. Residues: CAISEQAEAFF.

The gene calls are TRBV23-1 and TRBJ2-7, with D perhaps TRBD2 (6 bases). TRBV23-1 is classed as an ORF, of uncertain function. The length of the CDR3 is 14 residues. V lost 9 bases to trimming and J lost 0 bases, with 15 bases between them. The CDR3 loop is CASFKEGYSYEQYF. The DNA of the CDR3 is TGCGCCAGTTTTAAGGAGGGCTACTCCTACGAGCAGTACTTC.

This clone was recorded once. The chain is built from TRBV5-1 and TRBJ1-2; TRBD1 agrees at 7 bases. This CDR3 is 16 amino acids long. In germline, CDR1 is SGHRS, CDR2 YFSETQ. V shed 4 bases and J 0 bases; nucleotides not matched to a gene: 9. The CDR3 loop reads CASSIGQVRTNYGYTF. The CDR3 DNA follows: TGCGCCAGCAGCATCGGACAGGTCCGAACTAACTATGGCTACACCTTC.

DNA for the CDR3: TGTGCCAGCAGTTACCGGGAGCGGTACGAGCAGTACGTC. Translation gives CASSYRERYEQYV. The chain recombines TRBV2 with TRBJ2-7; weak D call: TRBD2 (6 bases). The germline V gene encodes CDR1 SNHLY and CDR2 FYNNEI. This CDR3 comprises 13 residues. V was cut by 5 bases and J by 4 bases, with 12 bases left in between.

This clone was detected a few times. J is TRBJ1-1 and V is TRBV5-1; perhaps TRBD1 as D (5 bases). This CDR3 has 13 residues. Trimming removed 2 bases at V and 1 base at J, with 6 bases between. From germline, CDR1 is SGHRS and CDR2 YFSETQ. For the CDR3, the DNA is TGCGCCAGCAGCTTCCAGGGGAACACTGAAGCTTTCTTT. Translating gives CASSFQGNTEAFF.